Presented here are 20 T cell receptor beta chains from one specimen sequenced in a study of shared clonotypes between healthy human individuals. TCRdb's copy holds only in-frame clones and misses some; the assay was immunoSEQ multiplex PCR. The sample contains about 480,000 clones, 75% to 85% of which appear only once. The sequenced sample consisted of PBMCs. The receptors here all came from a woman between 35 and 50 years old in good health. Some clones in this sample may be carry-over from other donors' samples.

This sequence joins TRBV6-5 and TRBJ1-4; unclear D gene. V shed 8 bases and J shed 8 bases, with 15 bases lying between them. The CDR3 totals 13 residues. Germline CDR1 and CDR2: MNHEY and SVGAGI. CDR3 region: CASAGDRGEKLFF. The CDR3 nucleotides read TGTGCCAGCGCCGGAGACCGTGGGGAAAAACTGTTTTTT.

This chain connects TRBV4-1 to TRBJ2-1; 11 nucleotides match TRBD2. The CDR3 is 15 amino acids. The ends lost 3 bases at V and 4 bases at J; junction bases unmatched: 2. The germline V gene encodes CDR1 MGHRA and CDR2 YSYEKL. As DNA, the CDR3 is TGCGCCAGCAGCCACCGGACTAGCGGGTACAATGAGCAGTTCTTC. Amino acid sequence: CASSHRTSGYNEQFF.

The chain carries TRBV5-6 and TRBJ1-1, with 8 positions matching TRBD1. Germline CDR1 reads SGHDT; CDR2 reads YYEEEE. This CDR3 is built from 13 residues. V dropped 3 bases and J dropped 4; count of bases not matched to a gene: 2. CDR3 protein: CASSSGTGTEAFF. The CDR3 region has the DNA TGTGCCAGCAGCTCCGGGACAGGCACTGAAGCTTTCTTT.

This clone was seen a few times. This chain uses TRBV10-3 with TRBJ1-4; D is perhaps TRBD1 (5 bases). The CDR3 contains 13 residues. Germline-derived CDR1 and CDR2 are ENHRY and SYGVKD. The V gene lost 6 bases and the J gene lost 8 bases, with 13 bases spanning the gap. This CDR3 reads CAIRGRDGEKLFF. The CDR3 nucleotides are TGTGCCATCAGGGGCAGGGATGGGGAAAAACTGTTTTTT.

The chain uses TRBV28 and TRBJ2-7; 7 bases match TRBD1. Germline V gene data show CDR1 as MDHEN and CDR2 as SYDVKM. The trim removed 6 bases at V and 2 bases at J, leaving 4 bases unmatched. This CDR3 has 13 amino acids. CDR3 DNA sequence: TGTGCCAGCAGCCGACAGGGAACCTACGAGCAGTACTTC. It encodes CASSRQGTYEQYF.

V usage is TRBV7-3 and J usage is TRBJ2-1; 10 bases line up with TRBD2. Germline CDR1 is SGHTA and CDR2 is FQGTGA. CDR3 length: 15 amino acids. J lost 8 bases, V lost 0 bases, and 4 bases had no gene match. DNA for the CDR3: TGTGCCAGCAGCTTAACTAGCGGGAGGCTGGATGAGCAGTTCTTC. Encoded protein: CASSLTSGRLDEQFF.

This chain connects TRBV28 to TRBJ1-1; no definite D call. Per germline, CDR1 MDHEN and CDR2 SYDVKM. Trimming stripped 6 bases from V and 6 bases from J, with 11 bases between. This CDR3 spans 12 amino acids. The CDR3 region is CASSSRGAEAFF. The CDR3 coding sequence is TGTGCCAGCAGCTCCCGTGGGGCTGAAGCTTTCTTT.

This clone has just one count. The chain couples TRBV7-2 to TRBJ2-2, with 7 bases that match TRBD2. This CDR3 has 16 amino acids. The trim removed 2 bases at V and 7 bases at J, leaving 10 bases unmatched. Per germline, CDR1 SGHTA and CDR2 FQGNSA. CDR3: CASSLMSTSSSGELFF. DNA of the CDR3: TGTGCCAGCAGCTTAATGTCGACTAGCTCTAGCGGGGAGCTGTTTTTT.

In its sample, this clone was seen many times. The gene calls are TRBV19 and TRBJ1-4; TRBD1 matches 7 bases. The CDR3 runs 14 residues. The V segment lost 7 bases and the J segment 7 bases; nucleotides outside the gene matches: 9. Germline-derived CDR1 and CDR2 are LNHDA and SQIVND (reference sequence). In nucleotides, the CDR3 is TGTGCCAGTACCGACAGGGCAGGAGTTGAAAAACTGTTTTTT. It codes for CASTDRAGVEKLFF. The variable domain in full, with the rest retrieved from reference TRBV19 and TRBJ1-4, is DGGITQSPKYLFRKEGQNVTLSCEQNLNHDAMYWYRQDPGQGLRLIYYSQIVNDFQKGDIAEGYSVSREKKESFPLTVTSAQKNPTAFYLCASTDRAGVEKLFFGSGTQLSVL.

This clone was recorded once. DNA for the CDR3: TGTGCCAGCAGCTTAGGACAGGGGGCATATGAGCAGTTCTTC. Its protein is CASSLGQGAYEQFF. The gene calls are TRBV7-9 and TRBJ2-1; 10 nucleotides match TRBD1. The CDR3 is 14 residues long. Unmatched junction bases numbered 2, after V lost 1 base and J lost 8 bases. Germline lookup yields CDR1 SEHNR and CDR2 FQNEAQ (reference sequence).

This rearrangement joins TRBV29-1 to TRBJ1-5; D not certain. The CDR3 totals 13 residues. Germline V CDR1 and CDR2: SQVTM, ANQGSEA. V shed 4 bases and J shed 6 bases, with 13 bases lying between them. Here the CDR3 DNA reads TGCAGCGTTGGAGGGCAATGGGGTCAGCCCCAGCATTTT. Protein sequence: CSVGGQWGQPQHF.

The chain combines TRBV5-4 with TRBJ1-3; 7 bases map to TRBD1. Germline lookup yields CDR1 SGHNT and CDR2 YYREEE (reference sequence). V gave up 1 base and J gave up 0 bases; unmatched junction bases: 1. The CDR3 extends over 15 amino acids. The CDR3 DNA sequence: TGTGCCAGCAGCTTGACAGGGGACTCTGGAAACACCATATATTTT. Residues: CASSLTGDSGNTIYF.

The genes are TRBV27 and TRBJ2-3, with 11 bases lining up with TRBD2. CDR1 is MNHEY and CDR2 is SMNVEV in the germline V gene (reference sequence). V lost 7 bases, J lost 2 bases, and 8 bases stayed unmatched. There are 16 residues in the CDR3. CDR3: CASTPWTSGSTDTQYF. The CDR3 DNA reads as TGTGCCAGCACTCCATGGACTAGCGGGTCCACAGATACGCAGTATTTT.

This chain links TRBV7-9 with TRBJ2-7, with 13 nucleotides matching TRBD2. The CDR3 covers 15 residues. The J segment lost 5 bases and the V segment lost 5 bases, leaving 6 bases of the junction unmatched. Germline lookup yields CDR1 SEHNR and CDR2 FQNEAQ (reference sequence). DNA of the CDR3: TGTGCCAGCAGCCCGAGACTAGCGGGAGGAAACGAGCAGTACTTC. This encodes CASSPRLAGGNEQYF.

The chain employs TRBV6-5 and TRBJ2-1; 12 bases are a match to TRBD2. CDR1 and CDR2 from the germline V gene are MNHEY and SVGAGI. After removal of 0 bases from V and 6 bases from J, the junction contained 3 bases not matched to a gene. The CDR3 totals 16 residues. Here the CDR3 DNA reads TGTGCCAGCAGTTACTCACTGACTAGCGGGAGCAATGAGCAGTTCTTC. Translated, it gives CASSYSLTSGSNEQFF.

The V call is TRBV5-1, the J call TRBJ1-3, with no clear D. Germline-derived CDR1 and CDR2 are SGHRS and YFSETQ. V lost 0 bases to trimming and J lost 0 bases, with 10 bases between them. The CDR3 has 16 residues. This CDR3 reads CASSLGAGFSGNTIYF. CDR3 nucleotides: TGCGCCAGCAGCTTGGGGGCCGGCTTCTCTGGAAACACCATATATTTT.

The chain recombines TRBV28 with TRBJ2-3, with D possibly matching TRBD2 (6 bases). CDR3 length equals 16 residues. The V and J ends lost 3 bases and 2 bases respectively, with 15 bases between them. Germline V gene lookup returns CDR1 MDHEN and CDR2 SYDVKM. In DNA form, the CDR3 reads TGTGCCAGCAGTTTGACTAGTTACCAGCCCACAGATACGCAGTATTTT. Translation gives CASSLTSYQPTDTQYF. Full variable domain (remainder filled in from reference TRBV28 and TRBJ2-3): DVKVTQSSRYLVKRTGEKVFLECVQDMDHENMFWYRQDPGLGLRLIYFSYDVKMKEKGDIPEGYSVSREKKERFSLILESASTNQTSMYLCASSLTSYQPTDTQYFGPGTRLTVL.

V and J are TRBV27 and TRBJ2-3, with 7 bases lining up with TRBD1. The CDR3 is 16 residues long. The V segment lost 3 bases and the J segment 2 bases; nucleotides outside the gene matches: 8. CDR1 MNHEY and CDR2 SMNVEV come from the germline V gene (reference sequence). CDR3 nucleotide sequence: TGTGCCAGCAGTTTGGGGTTAGGGACAGACACAGATACGCAGTATTTT. As protein: CASSLGLGTDTDTQYF.

The rearrangement joins TRBV27 to TRBJ2-1; D is unclear. Trimming pared 5 bases from V and 9 bases from J, leaving 11 bases between. Germline V gene sequence: CDR1 MNHEY, CDR2 SMNVEV (reference sequence). The CDR3 totals 12 residues. CDR3 loop: CASSIVGTEQFF. CDR3 in DNA: TGTGCCAGCAGTATCGTTGGTACTGAGCAGTTCTTC.

The V and J genes are TRBV6-6 and TRBJ2-1; possibly TRBD2 for D (5 bases). Germline CDR1 is MNHNY and CDR2 is SVGAGI (reference sequence). V lost 1 base, J lost 6 bases, and 16 bases lay in between. The length of the CDR3 is 16 residues. CDR3 residues: CASSYFPSRPLNEQFF. The CDR3, as DNA: TGTGCCAGCAGTTACTTTCCTAGCAGGCCCCTCAATGAGCAGTTCTTC.